A selection of T cell receptor beta chains follows, all from one sample in a study of CD8+CD57+ T cells in acquired aplastic anemia. TCRdb re-analysed the reads in MiXCR, keeping a single row per CDR3 protein. This sample has about 110,000 distinct CDR3 sequences, with about half found just once. The sequenced material came from sorted CD4+, CD8+, or CD8+CD57+ T cells (not recorded which) from PBMCs. Receptors were obtained from a human donor in good health, serving as a control. Each CDR3 is given with its conserved first and last residue. D genes are given only for firm matches. Not every row has a clone size; where given, it reads once, few, many or a size class.

J	size	V	D	DNA	CDR3
TRBJ2-7	few	TRBV29-1	TRBD2	TGCAGCGCCGAAGGTCCTAGCGGGGTCGAGCAGTACTTC	CSAEGPSGVEQYF
TRBJ2-1	-	TRBV11-2	TRBD2	TGTGCCAGCAGCTTCGGTAGCGGGGAAGAGCAGTTCTTC	CASSFGSGEEQFF
TRBJ2-1	many	TRBV20-1	TRBD2	TGCAGTGCTAGGGCTAGCGGGGGGCGCAGCTCCTACAATGAGCAGTTCTTC	CSARASGGRSSYNEQFF
TRBJ1-2	many	TRBV7-2	TRBD1	TGTGCCAGCAGCTTACGACAGGGCTATGGCTACACCTTC	CASSLRQGYGYTF
TRBJ2-5	-	TRBV5-1	-	TGCGCCAGCAGATCAACAGGGTGGGAGACCCAGTACTTC	CASRSTGWETQYF
TRBJ2-1	-	TRBV4-3	TRBD2	TGCGCCAGCAGCCAGGTCCTAGCGGGGGGTTGGCAGTTCTTC	CASSQVLAGGWQFF
TRBJ1-2	many	TRBV5-6	-	TGTGCCAGCAGCTTGGCGGGGAATTCGAACTATGGCTACACCTTC	CASSLAGNSNYGYTF
TRBJ2-5	-	TRBV20-1	TRBD1	TGCAGTGCTAGAGTACAGGGGGTAGAGACCCAGTACTTC	CSARVQGVETQYF
TRBJ1-2	-	TRBV19	-	TGTGCCAGTAGTATTATGCCGAGCCCCATCTATGGCTACACCTTC	CASSIMPSPIYGYTF
TRBJ2-7	-	TRBV25-1	-	TGTGCCAGCAGTGATTCCCACCGGGGGGTCAGGGGGATCAAAAACGAGCAGTACTTC	CASSDSHRGVRGIKNEQYF
TRBJ2-1	once	TRBV14	-	TGTGCCAGCAGTTCTGATGGGGGCTCCTACAATGAGCAGTTCTTC	CASSSDGGSYNEQFF
TRBJ2-1	many	TRBV20-1	TRBD1	TGCAGTGCTAGACCAGGGGGCAATGAGCAGTTCTTC	CSARPGGNEQFF
TRBJ2-7	few	TRBV10-3	-	TGTGCCATCAGTTACACCGATGAATTGTACGAGCAGTACTTC	CAISYTDELYEQYF
TRBJ2-7	-	TRBV15	-	TGTGCCACCAGCAGCGAAGGGACGAACTCCTACGAGCAGTACTTC	CATSSEGTNSYEQYF
TRBJ1-1	-	TRBV10-3	-	TGTGCCTCCGTGGGGGCGACGAACACTGAAGCTTTCTTT	CASVGATNTEAFF
TRBJ1-2	many	TRBV20-1	-	TGCAGTGCTAGAGAACAAGAGGGCTACACCTTC	CSAREQEGYTF
TRBJ1-1	many	TRBV6-5	-	TGTGCCAGCAGTTGGGGTACCGAAGCTTTCTTT	CASSWGTEAFF
TRBJ2-7	many	TRBV27	-	TGTGCCAGCAGTCCCCCCGGGACACTCTACGAGCAGTACTTC	CASSPPGTLYEQYF
TRBJ1-6	-	TRBV5-4	TRBD1	TGTGCCGGCAGCTTCAGACAGGGCAGCTCCTATAATTCACCCCTCCGCTTT	CAGSFRQGSSYNSPLRF
TRBJ2-7	-	TRBV29-1	-	TGCAGTTACCAGGACAGTACGGCCTACGAGCAGTACTTC	CSYQDSTAYEQYF
TRBJ2-5	-	TRBV7-8	-	TGTGCCAGCAGCTTCTCGTATCAAGAGACCCAGTACTTC	CASSFSYQETQYF
TRBJ2-7	-	TRBV4-2	-	TGTGCCAGCAGCAGAAAGGGGGTCTACGAGCAGTACTTC	CASSRKGVYEQYF
TRBJ1-5	many	TRBV5-6	-	TGTGCCAGCAGCCCTTACGCCAGGGGCGGGGGTCAGCCCCAGCATTTT	CASSPYARGGGQPQHF
TRBJ1-2	-	TRBV2	TRBD1	TGTGCCAGCAAGGGGGACAGCTTGAGCGAGGGCTACACCTTC	CASKGDSLSEGYTF
TRBJ2-7	many	TRBV4-3	TRBD1	TGCGCCAGCAGCCCGACGACAGGGAGATCCTACGAGCAGTACTTC	CASSPTTGRSYEQYF
TRBJ1-1	many	TRBV19	-	TGTGCCAGTACTGGGGGGGCTGAAGCTTTCTTT	CASTGGAEAFF
TRBJ1-5	-	TRBV19	-	TGTGCCAGTAGTATGGTGGGGGCTAGCAATCAGCCCCAGCATTTT	CASSMVGASNQPQHF
TRBJ2-7	-	TRBV15	-	TGTGCCACCAGCAGAGGTGGCGATCCCTACGAGCAGTACTTC	CATSRGGDPYEQYF
TRBJ2-7	few	TRBV25-1	TRBD1	TGCGCCAGCAGCCACCCCGGGACAGGGAGCTCCTACGAGCAGTACTTC	CASSHPGTGSSYEQYF
TRBJ1-1	few	TRBV2	-	TGTGCCAGCAGTGAACAGGGAAACACTGAAGCTTTCTTT	CASSEQGNTEAFF